Sequencing of this T cell receptor (beta chain) was carried out in a study of shared clonotypes between healthy human individuals. Whole-study findings and limits: Shared clonotypes across all four donors exceeded non-shared ones in generation probability. At large depth, rarefaction still showed sorted-subset sequencing to be incomplete. Naive subsets generally had larger estimated richness than memory subsets.

With respect to this clone: Its antigen is still unknown.

Partitioning of CD4+ cells yielded a CD45RA+ naive subset and a CD45RA-negative memory subset. V was clipped by 6 bases and J by 3 bases, with 14 bases between them. Germline CDR1 SNHLY, CDR2 FYNNEI. This CDR3 has 14 residues. The assay was immunoSEQ multiplex PCR, and TCRdb's table has in-frame clones only and misses some. Of a few million clones listed, approximately 94% were seen once; the top ten hold about 0.13%. The source is a man aged 18 to 35 in good health. The sample consisted of naive CD4+ T cells sorted from blood. The subset was: CD45RA+ positively selected. This rearrangement joins TRBV2 to TRBJ2-5, with D possibly TRBD2 on 6 matching bases. CDR3 sequence: CASRREAGKETQYF. Here the CDR3 DNA reads TGTGCCAGCAGGAGGGAGGCGGGGAAAGAGACCCAGTACTTC.